This T cell receptor (beta chain) was sequenced during a study of blood T cell repertoires in COVID-19. Data came from immunoSEQ multiplex PCR; TCRdb stores just in-frame clones and leaves some out. The sample shows roughly 700,000 clones, about 87% of them seen only once. Trimming stripped 5 bases from V and 0 bases from J, with 14 bases between. The V gene's germline CDR1 is SGHAT and CDR2 FQNNGV. The CDR3 contains 16 residues. This chain joins TRBV11-2 and TRBJ1-3; D perhaps matches TRBD1 (6 bases). Sequences were obtained from peripheral blood. This TCR came from a woman between 18 and 30 years old with acute or convalescent COVID-19. The CDR3 spells CASSTTGQLSGNTIYF. The DNA of the CDR3 is TGTGCCAGCAGCACCACTGGACAGCTCTCTGGAAACACCATATATTTT.